The 15 T cell receptor beta chains given below trace back to one sample, sequenced in a study of blood T cell repertoires in COVID-19. Repertoires were generated with immunoSEQ multiplex PCR, while TCRdb's copy carries only in-frame clones and drops some. Of approximately 200,000 clones in the sample, around 90% were seen once. Material for sequencing was PBMCs or T cells enriched from blood (not recorded which). These TCRs come from a young woman who had recovered from COVID-19.

This rearrangement joins TRBV6-7 to TRBJ1-4, with 9 nucleotides matching TRBD1. TRBV6-7 is flagged as an ORF with uncertain function. This CDR3 has 14 residues. After removal of 10 bases from V and 6 bases from J, the junction contained 9 bases not matched to a gene. CDR3 DNA sequence: TGTGCCAACTTAAAGACAGGGGGGGATGAAAAACTGTTTTTT. Residues: CANLKTGGDEKLFF.

The chain carries TRBV12-3 or TRBV12-4 and TRBJ1-2, with unresolved D. The CDR3 loop spans 13 amino acids. Trimming cost V 4 bases and J 4 bases, with 10 bases left between them. The CDR3 bases are TGTGCCAGCAGTTCCATGCGGGGCTATGGCTACACCTTC. It translates to CASSSMRGYGYTF.

This chain uses TRBV25-1 with TRBJ1-2; 7 bases match TRBD1. CDR3 length: 16 residues. Trimming cost V 2 bases and J 4 bases; bases outside gene matches: 10. Germline lookup yields CDR1 MGHDK and CDR2 SYGVNS. CDR3 coding DNA: TGTGCCAGCAGTGAAAACCCGGGACAGAGTTTCTATGGCTACACCTTC. Its protein is CASSENPGQSFYGYTF.

The chain employs TRBV11-2 and TRBJ2-2, with 12 bases lining up with TRBD1. The CDR3 totals 16 residues. The germline CDR1 and CDR2 sequences are SGHAT and FQNNGV. Trimming took 8 bases from V and 5 from J; bases not matched to a gene: 9. The CDR3 spells CASRGTGGRRTGELFF. CDR3 bases: TGTGCCAGCCGGGGGACAGGGGGCAGAAGGACCGGGGAGCTGTTTTTT.

The V and J genes are TRBV7-9 and TRBJ2-3, with 12 positions matching TRBD2. The length of the CDR3 is 18 residues. V trimming: 5 bases; J trimming: 3 bases; junction bases outside the gene matches: 12. CDR1 and CDR2 from the germline V gene are SEHNR and FQNEAQ (reference sequence). This CDR3 is CASSRTSGGFGGTDTQYF. The DNA for the CDR3 is TGTGCCAGCAGCCGAACTAGCGGGGGGTTCGGTGGAACAGATACGCAGTATTTT.

The chain carries TRBV7-9 and TRBJ1-1; no firm D call. The CDR3 length is 14 residues. V gave up 5 bases and J gave up 4 bases, with 14 bases separating them. Germline V gene lookup returns CDR1 SEHNR and CDR2 FQNEAQ (reference sequence). The CDR3 sequence: CASSPSLAGTEAFF. CDR3 DNA: TGTGCCAGCAGCCCCTCTCTGGCGGGCACTGAAGCTTTCTTT.

The chain uses TRBV6-1 and TRBJ1-1; 10 bases match TRBD1. Germline trimming cut 5 bases from V and 2 bases from J; bases unmatched to any gene: 5. The CDR3 consists of 15 residues. CDR1 MNHNS and CDR2 SASEGT come from the germline V gene. CDR3 protein: CASSSGDRGNTEAFF. Written as DNA, the CDR3 is TGTGCCAGCAGTTCTGGGGACAGGGGCAACACTGAAGCTTTCTTT.

This clone was seen once. The rearrangement links TRBV25-1 to TRBJ1-2; D ambiguous. Trimming took off 1 base at V and 1 base at J, with 10 bases between the two ends. Germline CDR1 reads MGHDK; CDR2 reads SYGVNS. The CDR3 length is 15 residues. The CDR3 sequence is CASSEFGGDNYGYTF. The DNA of the CDR3 is TGTGCCAGCAGTGAATTTGGCGGCGATAACTATGGCTACACCTTC.

The chain uses TRBV20-1 and TRBJ1-1; D ambiguous. V was shortened by 3 bases and J by 11 bases, with 13 bases between the two germline ends. Germline V CDR1 and CDR2: DFQATT, SNEGSKA (reference sequence). There are 11 residues in the CDR3. The CDR3 DNA reads TGCAGTGCTAGTTGGTCTGGGAGGGCTTTCTTT. It is translated as CSASWSGRAFF.

In its sample, this clone was seen once. The chain joins TRBV6-6 to TRBJ2-7; D may be TRBD2 (5 bases). Trimming shortened V by 2 bases and J by 6 bases, and 17 bases separated the two germline ends. Germline V gene data show CDR1 as MNHNY and CDR2 as SVGAGI (reference sequence). The CDR3 sequence is 15 residues long. The CDR3 loop reads CASSYPGVRRPEQYF. In DNA form, the CDR3 reads TGTGCCAGCAGTTACCCCGGGGTCCGCAGGCCCGAGCAGTACTTC.

The V gene is TRBV7-3, the J gene TRBJ2-7; D is perhaps TRBD1 (6 bases). V was shortened by 1 base and J by 8 bases, with 15 bases between the two germline ends. Germline CDR1 SGHTA, CDR2 FQGTGA. The CDR3 has 14 residues. The CDR3 spells CASSLMDSRLKQYF. The CDR3, as DNA: TGTGCCAGCAGCTTAATGGACAGCCGCCTCAAGCAGTACTTC.

The J gene is TRBJ1-2, the V gene TRBV30, with D perhaps matching TRBD1 (6 bases). CDR3 length: 14 residues. The V gene's germline CDR1 is GTSNPN and CDR2 SVGIG (reference sequence). Trimming left V 0 bases short and J 5 bases short, with 13 bases between. CDR3 nucleotides: TGTGCCTGGAGTGTGAAGGGGGTCCGATATGGCTACACCTTC. It translates to CAWSVKGVRYGYTF.

This clone has just one count. The CDR3, as DNA: TGTGCCAGCAGCCAAGACGTCTTAGTAGACAATGAGCAGTTCTTC. It specifies CASSQDVLVDNEQFF. This rearrangement joins TRBV3-1 (or the pseudogene TRBV3-2) to TRBJ2-1; D unclear. With 0 bases removed from V and 5 bases from J, the gap between germline ends came to 11 bases. Germline lookup yields CDR1 LGHDT and CDR2 YNNKEL (reference sequence). The CDR3 spans 15 residues.

The chain recombines TRBV19 with TRBJ1-2; 7 bases fit TRBD1. The V gene end was trimmed by 5 bases and the J gene end by 0 bases; junction bases not matched to a gene: 9. Germline assignment: CDR1 LNHDA and CDR2 SQIVND (reference sequence). The CDR3 length is 16 residues. CDR3 sequence (DNA): TGTGCCAGTAGTTCATACAGGGGCGAGACTAACTATGGCTACACCTTC. It codes for CASSSYRGETNYGYTF.

The V call is TRBV15, the J call TRBJ1-2; a weak D match, TRBD1 (6 bases). The V end lost 1 base, the J end lost 6 bases, and 21 bases lay between the germline ends. Germline V gene lookup returns CDR1 LNHNV and CDR2 YYDKDF (reference sequence). This CDR3 region has 17 residues. The CDR3 loop reads CATSRASGPGGTDGYTF. Written as DNA, the CDR3 is TGTGCCACCAGCAGAGCGTCCGGCCCGGGGGGCACGGATGGCTACACCTTC.